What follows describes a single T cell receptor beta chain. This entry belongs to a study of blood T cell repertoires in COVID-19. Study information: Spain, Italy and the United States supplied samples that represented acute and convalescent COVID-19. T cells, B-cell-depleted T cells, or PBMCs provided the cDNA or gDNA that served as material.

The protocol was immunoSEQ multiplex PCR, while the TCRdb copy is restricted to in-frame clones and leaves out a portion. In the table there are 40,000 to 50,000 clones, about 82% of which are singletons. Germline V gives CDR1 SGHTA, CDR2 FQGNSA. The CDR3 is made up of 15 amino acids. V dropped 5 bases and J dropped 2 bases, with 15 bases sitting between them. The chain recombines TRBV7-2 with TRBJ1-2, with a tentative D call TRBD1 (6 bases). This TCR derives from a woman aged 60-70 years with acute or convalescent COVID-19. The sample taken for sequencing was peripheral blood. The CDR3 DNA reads TGTGCCAGCAGCCCCGCCCCCAGGGGCAACTATGGCTACACCTTC. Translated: CASSPAPRGNYGYTF.